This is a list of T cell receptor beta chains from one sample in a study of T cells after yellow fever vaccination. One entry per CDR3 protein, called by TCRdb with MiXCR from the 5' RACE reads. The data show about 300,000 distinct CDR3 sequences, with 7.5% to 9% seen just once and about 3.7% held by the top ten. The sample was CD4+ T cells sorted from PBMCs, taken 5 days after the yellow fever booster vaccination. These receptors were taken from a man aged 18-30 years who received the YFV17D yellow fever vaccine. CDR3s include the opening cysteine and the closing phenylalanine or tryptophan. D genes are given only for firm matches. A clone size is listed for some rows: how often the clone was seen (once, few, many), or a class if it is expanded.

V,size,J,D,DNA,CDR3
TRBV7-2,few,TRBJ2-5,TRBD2,TGTGCCAGCAGCCCGAGAGCGGGGGCGGAAGAGACCCAGTACTTC,CASSPRAGAEETQYF
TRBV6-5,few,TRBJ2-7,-,TGTGCCAGCATCTCCCTGGGGGCAGGTAGGATGTACGAGCAGTACTTC,CASISLGAGRMYEQYF
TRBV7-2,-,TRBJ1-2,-,TGTGCCAGCAGCCCGGATTCCTTCTATGGCTACACCTTC,CASSPDSFYGYTF
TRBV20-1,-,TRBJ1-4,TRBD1,TGCAGTGCTCTAACAGGGGGTACGGAAAAACTGTTTTTT,CSALTGGTEKLFF
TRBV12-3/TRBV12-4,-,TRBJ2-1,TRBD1,TGTGCCAGCAGTTCAGCCCAGGGGGATGAGCAGTTCTTC,CASSSAQGDEQFF
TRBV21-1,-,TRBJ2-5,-,TGTGCCAGCAGCAAAGTTAGCAGGGGAGGCTTGGAGACCCAGTACTTC,CASSKVSRGGLETQYF
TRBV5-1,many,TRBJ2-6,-,TGCGCCAGCAAACCGAACACAGGGTCTGGGGCCAACGTCCTGACTTTC,CASKPNTGSGANVLTF
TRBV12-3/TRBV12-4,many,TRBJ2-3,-,TGTGCCAGCAGTTCGGGCGGTTCTAGCACAGATACGCAGTATTTT,CASSSGGSSTDTQYF
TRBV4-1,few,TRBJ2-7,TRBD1,TGCGCCAGCAGCCGAAACCGGGACAGCAGCTCCTACGAGCAGTACTTC,CASSRNRDSSSYEQYF
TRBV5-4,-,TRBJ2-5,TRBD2,TGTGCCAGCAGCTTACGAGAGACTAGCGGGTTAGAGACCCAGTACTTC,CASSLRETSGLETQYF
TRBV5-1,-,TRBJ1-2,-,TGCGCCAGCAGCTTGGCCAGGTGGGACGGCTACACCTTC,CASSLARWDGYTF
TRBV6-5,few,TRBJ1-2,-,TGTGCCAGCAGTTATTTTGGGGGCTACCCAAACTATGGCTACACCTTC,CASSYFGGYPNYGYTF
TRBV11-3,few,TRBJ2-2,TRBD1,TGTGCCAGCAGCTTAAGGCAGGGGGACACCGGGGAGCTGTTTTTT,CASSLRQGDTGELFF
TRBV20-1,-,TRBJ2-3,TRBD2,TGCAGTGCTAGAGATGGGACTAGCGGCGCCACAGATACGCAGTATTTT,CSARDGTSGATDTQYF
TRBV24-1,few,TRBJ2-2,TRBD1,TGTGCCACCACCGACACTAGGACAGGAGACACCGGGGAGCTGTTTTTT,CATTDTRTGDTGELFF
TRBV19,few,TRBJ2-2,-,TGTGCCAGTAGTTCCCGGATGAGAAACACCGGGGAGCTGTTTTTT,CASSSRMRNTGELFF
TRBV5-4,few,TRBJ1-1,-,TGTGCCAGCAGCTTGAACAGGAACGGAAGGAACACTGAAGCTTTCTTT,CASSLNRNGRNTEAFF
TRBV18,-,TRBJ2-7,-,TGTGCCAGCTCACCACTTCGGGGGACCTACGAGCAGTACTTC,CASSPLRGTYEQYF
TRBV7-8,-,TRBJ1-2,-,TGTGCCAGCAGCTACCGGGACGGAAACTATGGCTACACCTTC,CASSYRDGNYGYTF
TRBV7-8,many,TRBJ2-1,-,TGTGCCAGCAGCTTAGCAGTCGGCAGCCCCCCTGAGCAGTTCTTC,CASSLAVGSPPEQFF
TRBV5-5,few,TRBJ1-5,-,TGTGCCAGCAGCTACATTGGGGGGGCACAGCCCCAGCATTTT,CASSYIGGAQPQHF
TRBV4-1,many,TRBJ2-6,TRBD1,TGCGCCAGCAGCCTATTTTTGGGACAGGGGGTCTTCTCTGGGGCCAACGTCCTGACTTTC,CASSLFLGQGVFSGANVLTF
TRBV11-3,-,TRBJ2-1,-,TGTGCCAGCAGCTTAGCACGGGGTGACAATGAGCAGTTCTTC,CASSLARGDNEQFF
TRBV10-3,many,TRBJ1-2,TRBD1,TGTGCCATCAGTGAGGACAGGGAGGGCTACACCTTC,CAISEDREGYTF
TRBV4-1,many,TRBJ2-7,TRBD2,TGCGCCAGCAGGCCCCTTCCAATATCGCGGGGGGAGCAGTACTTC,CASRPLPISRGEQYF
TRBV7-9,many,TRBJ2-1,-,TGTGCCAGCAGCTTAGGACAGTTAGACAATGAGCAGTTCTTC,CASSLGQLDNEQFF
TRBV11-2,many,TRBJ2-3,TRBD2,TGTGCCAGCAGCTTCAGCGGGGGGCCGACAGATACGCAGTATTTT,CASSFSGGPTDTQYF
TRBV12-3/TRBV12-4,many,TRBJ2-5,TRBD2,TGTGCCAGCAGACCTCACCTTGGGGCTGGACGGGGGGATGAGACCCAGTACTTC,CASRPHLGAGRGDETQYF
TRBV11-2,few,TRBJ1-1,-,TGTGCCAGCAGCTTAAGCAGAGCGAACACTGAAGCTTTCTTT,CASSLSRANTEAFF
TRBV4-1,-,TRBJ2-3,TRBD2,TGCGCCAGCAGCGAAACCGGGACTAGCGGCGATACGCAGTATTTT,CASSETGTSGDTQYF
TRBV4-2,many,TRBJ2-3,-,TGTGCCAGCAGCCAAGGCGACGAAGATACGCAGTATTTT,CASSQGDEDTQYF
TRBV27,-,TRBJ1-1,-,TGTGCCAGTACCAATGGGTACACTGAAGCTTTCTTT,CASTNGYTEAFF
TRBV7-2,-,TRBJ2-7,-,TGTGCCAGCAGCTCCTCGAACAGATTCGTCTCCGAGCAGTACTTC,CASSSSNRFVSEQYF
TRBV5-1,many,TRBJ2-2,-,TGCGCCAGCAGCTTGGACAGGGTTATCACCGGGGAGCTGTTTTTT,CASSLDRVITGELFF
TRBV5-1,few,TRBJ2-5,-,TGCGCCAGCAGCTTGTGGTCGAAAGAAGAGACCCAGTACTTC,CASSLWSKEETQYF
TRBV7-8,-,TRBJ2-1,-,TGTGCCAGCAGCTTAGCGGGAACTCAGCAGTTCTTC,CASSLAGTQQFF
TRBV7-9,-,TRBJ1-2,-,TGTGCCAGCAGCTTTACAGAGATCTATGGCTACACCTTC,CASSFTEIYGYTF
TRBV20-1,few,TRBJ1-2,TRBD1,TGCAGTGCCGAAGGACAGGGGGCGTTAGGCTACACCTTC,CSAEGQGALGYTF
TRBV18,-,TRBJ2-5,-,TGTGCCAGCTCACCACGTCAAGGAGAGGCCCAGTACTTC,CASSPRQGEAQYF
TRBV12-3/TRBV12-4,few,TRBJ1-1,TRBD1,TGTGCCAGCTCTCCGGGACAGGGGGCGCGGGGCACTGAAGCTTTCTTT,CASSPGQGARGTEAFF
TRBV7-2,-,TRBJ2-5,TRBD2,TGTGCCAGCAGCTGGCAGCGGGGGCTCCAAGAGACCCAGTACTTC,CASSWQRGLQETQYF
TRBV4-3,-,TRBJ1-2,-,TGCGCCAGCAGCCAAGGAGGAGGTTCGCAAGGCTACACCTTC,CASSQGGGSQGYTF
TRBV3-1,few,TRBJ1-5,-,TGTGCCAGCAGCCAAGGGGCAGGGAACAATCAGCCCCAGCATTTT,CASSQGAGNNQPQHF
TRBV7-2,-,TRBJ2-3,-,TGTGCCAGCAGCTTGGATTACACAGATACGCAGTATTTT,CASSLDYTDTQYF
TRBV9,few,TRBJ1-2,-,TGTGCCAGCAGCGTAGGCCCCCGGCGCGTCGGCTACACCTTC,CASSVGPRRVGYTF
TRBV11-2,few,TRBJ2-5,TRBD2,TGTGCCAGCAGCGGAACGAGACTAGCGGTGGCAGAGACCCAGTACTTC,CASSGTRLAVAETQYF
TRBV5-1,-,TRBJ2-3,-,TGCGCCAGCACCCCCCTGCAGGCCTACACAGATACGCAGTATTTT,CASTPLQAYTDTQYF
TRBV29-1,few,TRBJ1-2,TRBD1,TGCAGCGTTGAAGGTGGAGTGACAGGGGCCTACTATGGCTACACCTTC,CSVEGGVTGAYYGYTF
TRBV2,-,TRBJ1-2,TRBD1,TGTGCCAGCAGACCGGGACAGGGAGCCGCTTATGGCTACACCTTC,CASRPGQGAAYGYTF
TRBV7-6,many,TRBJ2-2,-,TGTGCCAGCAGTCTCCGGGGCACCGGGGAGCTGTTTTTT,CASSLRGTGELFF
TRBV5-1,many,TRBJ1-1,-,TGCGCCAGCAGCCCAGGCTTAAACACTGAAGCTTTCTTT,CASSPGLNTEAFF
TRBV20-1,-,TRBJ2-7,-,TGCAGTGCTAAGAGGAGGACCTACGAGCAGTACTTC,CSAKRRTYEQYF
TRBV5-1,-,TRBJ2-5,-,TGCGCCAGCAAGTACGGACAGCAGCAAGAGACCCAGTACTTC,CASKYGQQQETQYF
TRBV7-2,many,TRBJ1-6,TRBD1,TGTGCCAGCACCAAGGACAGGGAGACTTCACCCCTCCACTTT,CASTKDRETSPLHF
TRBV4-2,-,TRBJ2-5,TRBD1,TGTGCCAGCAGCTCAGGGACAGCATCCCAAGAGACCCAGTACTTC,CASSSGTASQETQYF
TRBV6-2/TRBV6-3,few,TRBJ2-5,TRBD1,TGTGCCAGCAGGTCGACAGGGGGCCAAGAGACCCAGTACTTC,CASRSTGGQETQYF
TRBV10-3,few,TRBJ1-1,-,TGTGCCATCAGTGAGTCGAGGGGAACTGAAGCTTTCTTT,CAISESRGTEAFF
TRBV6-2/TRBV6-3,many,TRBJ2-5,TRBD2,TGTGCCAGCAGTTACGGTAGCGGGGACCAAGAGACCCAGTACTTC,CASSYGSGDQETQYF